The 3 T cell receptor beta chains in this list originate from one sample, sequenced in a study of blood T cell repertoires in COVID-19. This table comes from immunoSEQ multiplex PCR, and its TCRdb copy is limited to in-frame clones, with some not included. The table has about 160,000 clones, roughly 80% seen once. Sequencing used peripheral blood. All receptors come from a man in his fifties or sixties with acute or convalescent COVID-19.

The chain links TRBV19 to TRBJ2-7, with a weak D call TRBD2 (6 bases). The V gene's germline CDR1 is LNHDA and CDR2 SQIVND (reference sequence). There are 13 residues in the CDR3. The V and J ends lost 2 bases and 5 bases respectively, with 10 bases between them. CDR3 residues: CASSISGLDEQYF. DNA of the CDR3: TGTGCCAGTAGTATATCGGGACTGGACGAGCAGTACTTC.

This clone was seen just once. In DNA, the CDR3 is TGCAGTGCTAGACCAGGAGAGACCCAGTACTTC. Its protein is CSARPGETQYF. The rearrangement uses TRBV20-1 and TRBJ2-5; D not resolved. CDR1 DFQATT and CDR2 SNEGSKA come from the germline V gene (reference sequence). Trimming left V 2 bases short and J 4 bases short, with 5 bases between. CDR3 length: 11 residues.

The genes are TRBV7-8 and TRBJ1-1, with D unresolved. The V end was cut by 5 bases, the J end by 5 bases, with 21 bases between. The CDR3 spans 16 residues. From germline, CDR1 is SGHVS and CDR2 FQNEAQ. CDR3 sequence reads: CASSPDRRARETEAFF. The CDR3 nucleotides read TGTGCCAGCAGCCCCGACCGGAGGGCCAGAGAAACTGAAGCTTTCTTT.